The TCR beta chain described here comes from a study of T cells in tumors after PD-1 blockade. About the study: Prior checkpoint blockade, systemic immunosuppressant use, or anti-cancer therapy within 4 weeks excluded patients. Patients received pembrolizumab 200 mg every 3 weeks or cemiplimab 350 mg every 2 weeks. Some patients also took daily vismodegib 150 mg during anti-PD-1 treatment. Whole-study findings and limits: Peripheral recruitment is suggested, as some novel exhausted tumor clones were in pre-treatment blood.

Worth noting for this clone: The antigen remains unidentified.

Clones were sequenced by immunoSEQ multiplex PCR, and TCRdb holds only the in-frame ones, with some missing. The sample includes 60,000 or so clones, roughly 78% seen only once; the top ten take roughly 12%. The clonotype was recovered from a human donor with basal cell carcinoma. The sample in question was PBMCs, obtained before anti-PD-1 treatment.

CDR3 sequence: CAWSLNRGNEKLFF. In DNA form, the CDR3 reads TGTGCCTGGAGTTTAAACAGGGGTAATGAAAAACTGTTTTTT. This rearrangement joins TRBV30 to TRBJ1-4, with 7 bases matching TRBD1. Germline CDR1 reads GTSNPN; CDR2 reads SVGIG (reference sequence). The CDR3 runs 14 residues. The V and J ends lost 2 bases and 4 bases, in that order; junction bases with no gene match: 4.